The source of this T cell receptor beta chain is a study of T cells in Graves' hyperthyroidism and ophthalmopathy (dated by TCRdb to about 2019). Regarding the study in general: Peripheral blood samples were taken at initial diagnosis, before any treatment was given. A discovery cohort of approximately 97 patients, roughly 43 with Graves' ophthalmopathy and 55 to 60 with stable Graves' hyperthyroidism, was used to find distinguishing TCR V-J signatures. An independent validation cohort of under 20 hyperthyroidism patients and 17 patients who later progressed to ophthalmopathy tested prospective prediction of ophthalmopathy. For training and testing, the 100 or so patients in the discovery cohort were randomly divided in a 7:3 ratio. Thyroid tissue and blood T-cell repertoires from about six Graves' hyperthyroidism patients were also compared in the study. After sampling, hyperthyroidism patients received methimazole starting at 30 mg daily, and ophthalmopathy patients received high-dose intravenous methylprednisolone. TCR Vbeta CDR3 sequencing of 120 to 150 peripheral blood samples (over 40 ophthalmopathy, 75 hyperthyroidism and roughly 17 progressor patients) is reported in the paper.

Amplification of TCR beta CDR3 regions was carried out from RNA transcripts. A first-round RT-PCR of the TCR CDR3 used the HTBI primer set with the Qiagen OneStep RT-PCR kit. A second multiplex PCR round built the libraries, followed by size selection and purification. The libraries were sequenced on an Illumina HiSeq2000 using paired-end 100 bp reads. The published analysis was carried out like this. SOAPnuke was used to process the raw data, throwing out any read that contained adapters or uncalled bases, had a mean Phred below 15, or lacked an exact constant-primer or identifier match. High-quality paired reads were merged using COPE v1.2.5, and each unique nucleotide sequence was defined as a clonotype. MiTCR v1.1 was used to align the clonotypes against IMGT TRBV, TRBD and TRBJ reference segments. Only V-J combinations with frequency above 0.0001, covering about 99% of repertoires, were analysed. A TCS score was defined as the ratio of F50 (clonal expansion) to E x V (chaos), with BLOSUM62-based TCRdist applied between CDR3 peptides within each V-J. Welch's t-statistics and random forest reduced 450 to 600 V-J features to 10 to 15, which were used in a naive Bayes classifier (R e1071). The Morisita-Horn index was used to measure how similar the thyroid and blood repertoires were. The raw public data were reprocessed by TCRdb itself: fastp quality trimming at Q25, MiXCR clonotype calling, in-frame beta chains only. Each entry is one CDR3 protein sequence, shown with its most common DNA and genes. Here the V and J calls rest on TCRdb's processing, not on the authors' analysis. The sample contains hundreds of thousands of distinct CDR3 sequences, around 40% of them found a single time. The leading ten clones occupy about a third of the sample.

Graves' hyperthyroidism was defined as stable when no progression to ophthalmopathy occurred over 18 months of follow-up. Hyperthyroidism patients were newly diagnosed, had a disease duration of under 2 months, and were aged 18 to 65 years. Any patient with an uncontrolled infection, another autoimmune disease, pregnancy or lactation was excluded. Diagnoses relied on clinical symptoms, serum thyroxine and TRAb, thyroid ultrasound and orbital computed tomography. PBMCs were separated from under 12 ml of fresh peripheral blood using Ficoll-Paque density gradient centrifugation. Total RNA was extracted with Trizol reagent, and quality was checked on an Agilent 2100 Bioanalyzer. In the germline V gene, CDR1 corresponds to SGHAT and CDR2 to FQNNGV. The germline ends are 16 bases apart after V is trimmed by 4 bases and J by 0 bases. Inclusive of the bounding cysteine and phenylalanine, the CDR3 is 16 residues long. Of all the DNA, just the CDR3 is kept, 48 bases in frame from base 1.

This clonotype was detected only a few times. Its antigen is not yet known. One base away there is no much larger clone; base qualities are not given. What the work shows at the level of the full study, not this receptor alone: A 13 V-J signature model separated ophthalmopathy from stable hyperthyroidism, with approximately 87% sensitivity and about 81% specificity in cross-validation and 80%/75% in testing. During validation, the model predicted progression to ophthalmopathy a median of approximately 6 months ahead of onset, with approximately 71% sensitivity and 72% to 80% specificity. No statistical method was used to fix the sample size in advance, and group allocation was not hidden from the investigators. Most expanded thyroid clonotypes (frequency above 0.001) were also detected in blood, suggesting blood repertoires may reflect thyroid immune responses.

Recombination joined TRBV11-2 with TRBJ2-7, with the D call tentatively TRBD1 or TRBD2, each fitting 5 bases. The sequenced sample was blood. The clonotype was recovered from a woman aged 40 to 55 with Graves' hyperthyroidism. The CDR3 is CASSSVGAGSSYEQYF. The base sequence is TGTGCCAGCAGCTCCGTCGGGGCCGGTAGCTCCTACGAGCAGTACTTC.